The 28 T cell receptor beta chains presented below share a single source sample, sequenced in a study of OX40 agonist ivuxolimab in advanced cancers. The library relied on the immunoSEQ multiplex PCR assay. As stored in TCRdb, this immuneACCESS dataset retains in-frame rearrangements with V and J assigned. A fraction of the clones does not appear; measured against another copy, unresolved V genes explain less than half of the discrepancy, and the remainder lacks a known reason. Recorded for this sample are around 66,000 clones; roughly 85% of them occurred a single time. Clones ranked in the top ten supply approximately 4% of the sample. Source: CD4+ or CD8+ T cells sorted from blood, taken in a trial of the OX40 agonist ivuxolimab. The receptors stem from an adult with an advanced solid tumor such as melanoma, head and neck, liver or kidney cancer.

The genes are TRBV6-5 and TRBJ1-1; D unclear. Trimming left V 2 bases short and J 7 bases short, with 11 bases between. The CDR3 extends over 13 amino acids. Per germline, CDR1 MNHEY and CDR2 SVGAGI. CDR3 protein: CASSYEYRGEAFF. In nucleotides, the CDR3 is TGTGCCAGCAGTTACGAGTATCGGGGTGAAGCTTTCTTT.

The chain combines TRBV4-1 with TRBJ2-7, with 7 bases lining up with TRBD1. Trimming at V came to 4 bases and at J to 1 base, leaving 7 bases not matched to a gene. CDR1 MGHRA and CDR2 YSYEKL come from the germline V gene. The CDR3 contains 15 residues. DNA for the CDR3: TGCGCCAGCAGCCCGCACAGGGGCCCTTCCTACGAGCAGTACTTC. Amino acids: CASSPHRGPSYEQYF.

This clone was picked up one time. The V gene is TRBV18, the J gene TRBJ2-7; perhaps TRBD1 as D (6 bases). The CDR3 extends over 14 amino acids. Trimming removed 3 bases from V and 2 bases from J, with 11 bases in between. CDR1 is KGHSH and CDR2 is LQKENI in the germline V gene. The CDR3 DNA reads TGTGCCAGCTCACCCGGGACACTTACCTACGAGCAGTACTTC. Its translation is CASSPGTLTYEQYF.

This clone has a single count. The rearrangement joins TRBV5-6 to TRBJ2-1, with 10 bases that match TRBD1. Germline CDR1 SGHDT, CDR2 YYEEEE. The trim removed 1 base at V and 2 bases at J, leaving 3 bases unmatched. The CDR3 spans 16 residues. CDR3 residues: CASSLPGQGAYNEQFF. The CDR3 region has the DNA TGTGCCAGCAGCTTGCCCGGACAGGGGGCCTACAATGAGCAGTTCTTC.

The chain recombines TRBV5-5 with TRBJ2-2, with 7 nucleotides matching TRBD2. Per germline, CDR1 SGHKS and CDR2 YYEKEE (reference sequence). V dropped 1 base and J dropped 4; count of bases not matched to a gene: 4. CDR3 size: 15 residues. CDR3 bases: TGTGCCAGCAGCTTGCTAGCGGCCTCCACCGGGGAGCTGTTTTTT. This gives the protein CASSLLAASTGELFF.

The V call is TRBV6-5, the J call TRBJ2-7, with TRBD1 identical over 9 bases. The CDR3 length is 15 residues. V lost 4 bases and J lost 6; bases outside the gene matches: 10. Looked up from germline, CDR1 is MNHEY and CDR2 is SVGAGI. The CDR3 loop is CASSSTQGQGVEQYF. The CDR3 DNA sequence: TGTGCCAGCAGTTCAACCCAGGGACAGGGTGTCGAGCAGTACTTC.

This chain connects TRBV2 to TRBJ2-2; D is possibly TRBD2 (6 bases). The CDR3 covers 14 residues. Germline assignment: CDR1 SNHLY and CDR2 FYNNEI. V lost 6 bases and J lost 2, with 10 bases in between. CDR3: CASRPGTNTGELFF. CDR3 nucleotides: TGTGCCAGCAGACCCGGGACTAACACCGGGGAGCTGTTTTTT.

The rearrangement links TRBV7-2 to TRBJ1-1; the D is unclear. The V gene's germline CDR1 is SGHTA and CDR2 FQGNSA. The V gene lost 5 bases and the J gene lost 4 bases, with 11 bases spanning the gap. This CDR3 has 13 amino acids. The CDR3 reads CASSPHSFTEAFF. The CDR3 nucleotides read TGTGCCAGCAGCCCCCACAGCTTCACTGAAGCTTTCTTT.

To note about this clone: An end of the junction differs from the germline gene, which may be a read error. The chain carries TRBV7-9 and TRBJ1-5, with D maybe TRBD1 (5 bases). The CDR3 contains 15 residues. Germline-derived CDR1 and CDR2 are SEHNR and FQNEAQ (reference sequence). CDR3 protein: CASSLAGGVLQPQHF. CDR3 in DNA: TGTGCCAGCAGCCTAGCGGGGGGGGTGCTTCAGCCCCAGCATTTT. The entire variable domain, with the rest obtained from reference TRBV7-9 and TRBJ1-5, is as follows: DTGVSQNPRHKITKRGQNVTFRCDPISEHNRLYWYRQTLGQGPEFLTYFQNEAQLEKSRLLSDRFSAERPKGSFSTLEIQRTEQGDSAMYLCASSLAGGVLQPQHFGDGTRLSIL.

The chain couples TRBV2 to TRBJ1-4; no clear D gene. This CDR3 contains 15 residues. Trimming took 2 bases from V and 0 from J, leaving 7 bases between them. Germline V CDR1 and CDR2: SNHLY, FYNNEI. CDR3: CASSEQYATNEKLFF. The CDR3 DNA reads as TGTGCCAGCAGTGAACAGTATGCAACTAATGAAAAACTGTTTTTT. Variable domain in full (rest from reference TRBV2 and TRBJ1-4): EPEVTQTPSHQVTQMGQEVILRCVPISNHLYFYWYRQILGQKVEFLVSFYNNEISEKSEIFDDQFSVERPDGSNFTLKIRSTKLEDSAMYFCASSEQYATNEKLFFGSGTQLSVL.

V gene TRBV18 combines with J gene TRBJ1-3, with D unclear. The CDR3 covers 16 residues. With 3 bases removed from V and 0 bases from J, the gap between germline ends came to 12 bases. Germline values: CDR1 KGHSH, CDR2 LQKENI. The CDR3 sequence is CASSPTLRSSGNTIYF. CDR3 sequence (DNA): TGTGCCAGCTCACCGACCCTGAGAAGCTCTGGAAACACCATATATTTT.

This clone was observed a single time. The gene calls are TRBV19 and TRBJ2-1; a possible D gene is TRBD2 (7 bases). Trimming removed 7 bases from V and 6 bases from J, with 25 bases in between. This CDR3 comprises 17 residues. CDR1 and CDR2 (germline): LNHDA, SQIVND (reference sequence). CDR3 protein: CASTQRGGGGLTNEQFF. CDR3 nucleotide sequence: TGTGCCAGTACCCAAAGGGGAGGGGGTGGGCTAACCAATGAGCAGTTCTTC.

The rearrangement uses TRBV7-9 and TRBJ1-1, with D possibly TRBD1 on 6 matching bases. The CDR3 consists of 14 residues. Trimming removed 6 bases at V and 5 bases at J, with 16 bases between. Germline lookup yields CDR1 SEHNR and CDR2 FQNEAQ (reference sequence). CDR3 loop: CASSRIEQGTEAFF. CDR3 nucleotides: TGTGCCAGCAGTCGGATTGAACAGGGTACTGAAGCTTTCTTT.

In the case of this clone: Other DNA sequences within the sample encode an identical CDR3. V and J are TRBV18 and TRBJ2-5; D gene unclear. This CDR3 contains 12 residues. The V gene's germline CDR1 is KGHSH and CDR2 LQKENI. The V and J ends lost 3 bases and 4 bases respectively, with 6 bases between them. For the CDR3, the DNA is TGTGCCAGCTCACCGAGCCGAGAGACCCAGTACTTC. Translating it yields CASSPSRETQYF.

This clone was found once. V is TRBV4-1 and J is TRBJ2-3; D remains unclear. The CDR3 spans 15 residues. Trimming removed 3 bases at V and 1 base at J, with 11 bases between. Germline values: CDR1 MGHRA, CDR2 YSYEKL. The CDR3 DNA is TGCGCCAGCAGCCACGACAAGCTGGGCACAGATACGCAGTATTTT. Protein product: CASSHDKLGTDTQYF.

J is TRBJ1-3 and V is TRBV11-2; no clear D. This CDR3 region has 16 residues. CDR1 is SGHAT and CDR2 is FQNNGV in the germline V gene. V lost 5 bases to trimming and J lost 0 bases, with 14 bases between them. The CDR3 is CASSPFKQSSGNTIYF. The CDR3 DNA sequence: TGTGCCAGCAGCCCGTTCAAACAGTCCTCTGGAAACACCATATATTTT.

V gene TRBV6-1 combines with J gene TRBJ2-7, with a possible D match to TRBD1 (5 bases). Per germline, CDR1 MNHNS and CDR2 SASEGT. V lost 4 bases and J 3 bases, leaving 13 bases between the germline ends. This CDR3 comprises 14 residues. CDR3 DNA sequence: TGTGCCAGCAGTGCCCGGAAGGGGAACTACGAGCAGTACTTC. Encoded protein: CASSARKGNYEQYF.

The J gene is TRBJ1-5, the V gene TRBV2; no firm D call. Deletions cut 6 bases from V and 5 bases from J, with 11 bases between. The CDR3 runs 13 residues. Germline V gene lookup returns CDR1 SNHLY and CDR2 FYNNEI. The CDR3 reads CASRAGAYQPQHF. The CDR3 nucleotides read TGTGCCAGCAGAGCCGGAGCCTATCAGCCCCAGCATTTT. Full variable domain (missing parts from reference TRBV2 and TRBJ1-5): EPEVTQTPSHQVTQMGQEVILRCVPISNHLYFYWYRQILGQKVEFLVSFYNNEISEKSEIFDDQFSVERPDGSNFTLKIRSTKLEDSAMYFCASRAGAYQPQHFGDGTRLSIL.

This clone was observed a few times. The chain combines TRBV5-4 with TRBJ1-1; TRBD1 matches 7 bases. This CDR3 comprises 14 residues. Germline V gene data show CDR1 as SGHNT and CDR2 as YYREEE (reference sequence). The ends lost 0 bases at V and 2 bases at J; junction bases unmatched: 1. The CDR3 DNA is TGTGCCAGCAGCTTGGAGGGGGCAAACACTGAAGCTTTCTTT. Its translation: CASSLEGANTEAFF.

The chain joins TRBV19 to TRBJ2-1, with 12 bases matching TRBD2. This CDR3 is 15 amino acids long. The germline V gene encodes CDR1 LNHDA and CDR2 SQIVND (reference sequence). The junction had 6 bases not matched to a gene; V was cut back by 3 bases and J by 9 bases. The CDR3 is CASSMLAGGPGEQFF. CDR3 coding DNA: TGTGCCAGTAGTATGCTAGCGGGAGGGCCGGGTGAGCAGTTCTTC.

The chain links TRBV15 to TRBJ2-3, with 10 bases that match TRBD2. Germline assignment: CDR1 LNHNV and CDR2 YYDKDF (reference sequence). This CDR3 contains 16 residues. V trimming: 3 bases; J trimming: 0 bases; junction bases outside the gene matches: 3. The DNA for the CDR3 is TGTGCCACCAGCAGTCTAGCGGGGGCAAGCACAGATACGCAGTATTTT. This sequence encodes CATSSLAGASTDTQYF.

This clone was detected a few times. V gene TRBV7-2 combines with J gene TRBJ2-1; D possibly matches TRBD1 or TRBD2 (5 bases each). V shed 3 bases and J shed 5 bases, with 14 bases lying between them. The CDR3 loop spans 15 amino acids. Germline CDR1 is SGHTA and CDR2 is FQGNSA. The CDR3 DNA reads TGTGCCAGCAGCTTGGAAGGGACCCTCAACAATGAGCAGTTCTTC. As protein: CASSLEGTLNNEQFF.

The CDR3 DNA follows: TGTGCCAGCAGCCAAGGACAGGATTACAATGAGCAGTTCTTC. Translated: CASSQGQDYNEQFF. This sequence joins TRBV7-2 and TRBJ2-1; 7 bases fit TRBD1. The germline CDR1 and CDR2 sequences are SGHTA and FQGNSA. This CDR3 is built from 14 residues. With 5 bases clipped from V and 4 bases from J, the junction kept 5 bases outside the gene matches.

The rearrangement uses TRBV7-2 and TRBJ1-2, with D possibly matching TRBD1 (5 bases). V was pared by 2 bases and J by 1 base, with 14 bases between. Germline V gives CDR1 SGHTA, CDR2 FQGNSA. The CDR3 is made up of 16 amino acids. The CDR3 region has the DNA TGTGCCAGCAGCTTAAAAATTCACAGGCTTAACTATGGCTACACCTTC. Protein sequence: CASSLKIHRLNYGYTF.

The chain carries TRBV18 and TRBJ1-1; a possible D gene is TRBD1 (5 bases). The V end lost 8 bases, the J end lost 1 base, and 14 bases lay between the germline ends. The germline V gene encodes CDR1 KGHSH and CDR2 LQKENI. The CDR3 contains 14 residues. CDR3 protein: CASQPRAENTEAFF. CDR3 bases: TGTGCCAGCCAACCCAGGGCAGAGAACACTGAAGCTTTCTTT.

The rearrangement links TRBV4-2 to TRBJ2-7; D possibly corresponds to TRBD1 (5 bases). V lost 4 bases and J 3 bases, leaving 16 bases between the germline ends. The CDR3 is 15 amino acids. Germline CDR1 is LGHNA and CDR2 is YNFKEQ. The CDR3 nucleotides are TGTGCCAGCAGCCCTCGAGGACACACGGACTACGAGCAGTACTTC. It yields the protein CASSPRGHTDYEQYF.

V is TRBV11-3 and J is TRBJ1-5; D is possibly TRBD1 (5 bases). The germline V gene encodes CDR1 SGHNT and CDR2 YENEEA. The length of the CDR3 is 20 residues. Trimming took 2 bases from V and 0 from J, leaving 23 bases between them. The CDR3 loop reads CASSLSAALGTENSNQPQHF. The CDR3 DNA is TGTGCCAGCAGCTTATCAGCCGCGTTGGGGACCGAGAATAGCAATCAGCCCCAGCATTTT. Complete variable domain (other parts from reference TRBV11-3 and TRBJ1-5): EAGVVQSPRYKIIEKKQPVAFWCNPISGHNTLYWYLQNLGQGPELLIRYENEEAVDDSQLPKDRFSAERLKGVDSTLKIQPAELGDSAVYLCASSLSAALGTENSNQPQHFGDGTRLSIL.

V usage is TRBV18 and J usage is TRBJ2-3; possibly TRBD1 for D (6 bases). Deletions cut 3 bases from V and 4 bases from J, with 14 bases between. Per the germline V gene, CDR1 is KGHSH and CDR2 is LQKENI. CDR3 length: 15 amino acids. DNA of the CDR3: TGTGCCAGCTCACCGCAGGCAGGGGCGGCAGATACGCAGTATTTT. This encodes CASSPQAGAADTQYF.